These T cell receptor beta chains were read from a single sample in a study of T cell clonotyping in hematopoietic cell transplantation. TCRdb's copy holds only in-frame clones and misses some; the assay was immunoSEQ multiplex PCR. This sample has several thousand clones, with roughly 94% found just once. Material: peripheral blood mononuclear cells, obtained 30 days after allogeneic stem cell transplant. The receptors were sampled from a male patient aged 55 to 70 who had an allogeneic stem cell transplant from an unrelated donor, so T cells may come from the graft donor. Some clones in this sample may be carry-over from other donors' samples. Both conserved end residues are part of each CDR3. D genes are given only for firm matches. Clone size is given for some rows only: seen once, a few or many times, or a class if the clone is expanded.

D	V	J	size	DNA	CDR3
-	TRBV27	TRBJ2-1	-	TGTGCCAGCAGGCCCCCAGGGACCCAATACAATGAGCAGTTCTTC	CASRPPGTQYNEQFF
-	TRBV19	TRBJ1-3	-	TGTGCCAGTAATGGTCCGGGCGGACGGAGAAACACCATATATTTT	CASNGPGGRRNTIYF
-	TRBV7-8	TRBJ2-7	-	TGTGCCAGCAGCTCCAACTACGAGCAGTACTTC	CASSSNYEQYF
-	TRBV5-4	TRBJ1-1	-	TGTGCCAGCAGCCCACCTCGAGCGGGGTCGGTCACTGAAGCTTTCTTT	CASSPPRAGSVTEAFF
-	TRBV4-2	TRBJ1-3	-	TGTGCCAGCAGCCAAGAGGCGGCGGAACTTTCACGGTTCACCATATATTTT	CASSQEAAELSRFTIYF
TRBD1	TRBV9	TRBJ2-2	-	TGTGCCAGCAGCGTAACACAGGGGAAGGCCGGGGAGCTGTTTTTT	CASSVTQGKAGELFF
-	TRBV11-2	TRBJ1-5	-	TGTGCCAGCAGCTTATTGGGACAGCCCCAGCATTTT	CASSLLGQPQHF
TRBD2	TRBV9	TRBJ2-1	once	TGTGCCAGCAGCGGCGGACTAGCGGGCCTTTCGTACAATGAGCAGTTCTTC	CASSGGLAGLSYNEQFF
TRBD1	TRBV4-1	TRBJ2-1	once	TGCGCCAGCAGCCCAAGCCGGACAGGGAACTACAATGAGCAGTTCTTC	CASSPSRTGNYNEQFF
-	TRBV1	TRBJ2-1	-	TGCACCAGCAGCCAAGAGCGACTCTCGGGACTAGCGGGTAAAGCCGACAATGAGCAGTTCTTC	CTSSQERLSGLAGKADNEQFF
TRBD1	TRBV27	TRBJ1-2	-	TGTGCCAGCAGTCCAGGGGGCGGCAACTATGGCTACACCTTC	CASSPGGGNYGYTF
TRBD1	TRBV2	TRBJ2-7	-	TGTGCCAGCAGGGGGACAGGGCCCTCCTACGAGCAGTACTTC	CASRGTGPSYEQYF
-	TRBV28	TRBJ1-3	-	TGTGCCAGCAGTTTGGGCACGCTCTCTGGAAACACCATATATTTT	CASSLGTLSGNTIYF
TRBD2	TRBV5-6	TRBJ2-7	-	TGTGCCAGCAGCTTGTTGCGGGGGTACTCCTACGAGCAGTACTTC	CASSLLRGYSYEQYF
-	TRBV29-1	TRBJ2-1	-	TGCAGCGTTGTTCCACAGACGACACTGGGAAGCTACAATGAGCAGTTCTTC	CSVVPQTTLGSYNEQFF
TRBD2	TRBV9	TRBJ2-1	-	TGTGCCAGCAGCGGCCTTAATCCGGGACTAGCGGGGGACAATGAGCAGTTCTTC	CASSGLNPGLAGDNEQFF
TRBD1	TRBV5-1	TRBJ1-4	-	TGCGCCAGCAGCGGGTCGGGACAGGCAACTAATGAAAAACTGTTTTTT	CASSGSGQATNEKLFF
TRBD2	TRBV29-1	TRBJ2-3	-	TGCAGCGTGAGGGGTCGAGCGGGAGGTCCTAATACGCAGTATTTT	CSVRGRAGGPNTQYF
-	TRBV5-1	TRBJ1-4	few	TGCGCCAGCAGCTTGGTAGGGTCGAATGAAAAACTGTTTTTT	CASSLVGSNEKLFF
-	TRBV2	TRBJ2-3	once	TGTGCCAGCAGTCCCCGGACCACCACAGATACGCAGTATTTT	CASSPRTTTDTQYF
TRBD2	TRBV7-9	TRBJ2-4	-	TGTGCCAGCAGCTCCCATAGCGGGGGTCAGTACTTC	CASSSHSGGQYF
TRBD2	TRBV7-2	TRBJ2-7	few	TGTGCCAGCAGTTATGGACTAGCGGGAGGTAGTTGGTACTTC	CASSYGLAGGSWYF
-	TRBV29-1	TRBJ2-5	-	TGCAGCGCCTTGCGGGACTTACAAGAGACCCAGTACTTC	CSALRDLQETQYF
-	TRBV9	TRBJ1-3	once	TGTGCCAGCAGCGTAAGAAGCTCTGGAAACACCATATATTTT	CASSVRSSGNTIYF
TRBD2	TRBV2	TRBJ2-7	-	TGTGCCAGCAGTGATTTGGGACTAGCGGAAGCCTACGAGCAGTACTTC	CASSDLGLAEAYEQYF
-	TRBV28	TRBJ1-5	-	TGTGCCAACGGGGGGGGCTCGGGCAATCAGCCCCAGCATTTT	CANGGGSGNQPQHF
-	TRBV6-1	TRBJ1-4	-	TGTGCCAGCAGACGCGCAACTAATGAAAAACTGTTTTTT	CASRRATNEKLFF
-	TRBV10-3	TRBJ1-1	-	TGTGCCATCAGTCCCAGGGCTCTCAGGGAGAAAAACACTGAAGCTTTCTTT	CAISPRALREKNTEAFF
TRBD1	TRBV7-6	TRBJ2-7	once	TGTGCCAGCAGCCCCAGGACAGGGGGCTTGAAAGAGCAGTACTTC	CASSPRTGGLKEQYF
-	TRBV7-9	TRBJ1-1	-	TGTGCCAGCAGCTTCGTGTCGGAAGGTGAAGCTTTCTTT	CASSFVSEGEAFF
-	TRBV19	TRBJ1-5	-	TGTGCCAGTACCTGGACCCACCACCCCAATCAGCCCCAGCATTTT	CASTWTHHPNQPQHF
TRBD1	TRBV6-1	TRBJ1-3	once	TGTGCCAGCAGTCGGACAGGGGCCACTGGAAACACCATATATTTT	CASSRTGATGNTIYF
-	TRBV28	TRBJ1-4	-	TGTGCCAGCGGATCCCGTTTGGCAGCGGGGGAAAAACTGTTTTTT	CASGSRLAAGEKLFF
-	TRBV7-6	TRBJ1-5	once	TGTGCCAGCAGCTTAACCCCTGGGAATCAGCCCCAGCATTTT	CASSLTPGNQPQHF
TRBD1	TRBV11-2	TRBJ2-1	-	TGTGCCAGCAGCGCAAATACAGGGGGCCCCAATGAGCAGTTCTTC	CASSANTGGPNEQFF
-	TRBV10-2	TRBJ2-7	-	TGCGCCAGCAGTGGTAGATCGGGGCCCGCCTACGAGCAGTACTTC	CASSGRSGPAYEQYF
TRBD1	TRBV11-2	TRBJ2-1	-	TGTGCCAGCAGCTCGATCGACAGGGTTAGAAATGAGCAGTTCTTC	CASSSIDRVRNEQFF
TRBD2	TRBV10-3	TRBJ2-2	-	TGTGCCATCAGTGACCGGGAGGTGGACGGGGAGCTGTTTTTT	CAISDREVDGELFF